This section outlines one T cell receptor (beta chain) sequence together with its context. This entry belongs to a study of OX40 agonist ivuxolimab in advanced cancers. Assay: immunoSEQ multiplex PCR; the TCRdb copy retains only in-frame clones and omits some. The data show tens of thousands of clones, with roughly nine tenths seen just once and around 2% held by the top ten. CDR1 and CDR2 from the germline V gene are ENHRY and SYGVKD. The germline V and J ends were trimmed by 5 bases and 2 bases, with 4 bases remaining between them. This CDR3 has 11 amino acids. The V and J genes are TRBV10-3 and TRBJ2-7; D not certain. This TCR derives from an adult with an advanced solid tumor such as melanoma, head and neck, liver or kidney cancer. Sequences were derived from CD4+ or CD8+ T cells sorted from blood, sampled in a trial of the OX40 agonist ivuxolimab. Here the CDR3 DNA reads TGTGCCATCAGTACTACCTACGAGCAGTACTTC. This codes for CAISTTYEQYF.